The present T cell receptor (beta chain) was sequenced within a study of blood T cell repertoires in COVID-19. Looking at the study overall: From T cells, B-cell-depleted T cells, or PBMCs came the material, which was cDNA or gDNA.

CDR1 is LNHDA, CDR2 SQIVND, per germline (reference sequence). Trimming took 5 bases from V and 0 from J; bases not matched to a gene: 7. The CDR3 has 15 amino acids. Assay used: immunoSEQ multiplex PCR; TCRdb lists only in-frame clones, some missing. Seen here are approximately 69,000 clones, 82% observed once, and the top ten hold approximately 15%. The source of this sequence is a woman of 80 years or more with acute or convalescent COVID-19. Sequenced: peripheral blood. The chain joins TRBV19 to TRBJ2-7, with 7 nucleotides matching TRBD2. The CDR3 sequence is CASSSPGGTSYEQYF. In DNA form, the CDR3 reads TGTGCCAGTAGTTCTCCGGGAGGCACCTCCTACGAGCAGTACTTC.